The rows below give T cell receptor beta chains drawn from one sample of a study of beta chain features in type 1 diabetes. Assay used: immunoSEQ multiplex PCR; TCRdb lists only in-frame clones, some missing. The table lists around 240,000 clones, 16% of them singletons. The sequenced material came from naive CD4+ T cells from blood. The receptors shown here come from a young man with type 1 diabetes. CDR3s include the opening cysteine and the closing phenylalanine or tryptophan. A D gene is named only where the DNA matches it firmly. Rows give clone size only sometimes, using once, few, many, or a class for an expanded clone.

clone_size | j_call | d_call | v_call | cdr3_aa | cdr3_nt
. | TRBJ1-2 | . | TRBV23-1 | CASKKRGKDGYTF | TGCGCCAGCAAAAAAAGGGGTAAGGATGGCTACACCTTC
few | TRBJ2-5 | . | TRBV6-4 | CASSESTGEQKYF | TGTGCCAGCAGTGAGAGTACGGGGGAGCAGAAGTACTTC
. | TRBJ2-3 | . | TRBV10-3 | CAIRALGSTDTQYF | TGTGCCATCAGGGCCCTGGGCAGCACAGATACGCAGTATTTT
few | TRBJ2-1 | TRBD2 | TRBV18 | CASSPTSGSGNEQFF | TGTGCCAGCTCACCAACTAGCGGGAGTGGTAATGAGCAGTTCTTC
few | TRBJ1-3 | . | TRBV6-6 | CASSLRSASGNTIYF | TGTGCCAGCAGTCTTCGGAGTGCCTCTGGAAACACCATATATTTT
few | TRBJ2-4 | . | TRBV18 | CASSPSRDIQYF | TGTGCCAGCTCACCAAGTAGAGACATTCAGTACTTC
. | TRBJ2-5 | . | TRBV9 | CASSAPGTERSQYF | TGTGCCAGCAGCGCCCCGGGGACGGAGCGGTCCCAGTACTTC
. | TRBJ2-1 | . | TRBV29-1 | CSGLDGSYNEQFF | TGCAGCGGCTTGGACGGATCCTACAATGAGCAGTTCTTC
. | TRBJ2-3 | TRBD2 | TRBV29-1 | CSVVLAGADTQYF | TGCAGCGTTGTACTAGCGGGAGCAGATACGCAGTATTTT
few | TRBJ2-7 | . | TRBV7-2 | CASSLAVGGGYEQYF | TGTGCCAGCAGCTTAGCGGTCGGTGGAGGCTACGAGCAGTACTTC
few | TRBJ2-3 | . | TRBV15 | CATSRGGDTQYF | TGTGCCACCAGCAGGGGAGGAGATACGCAGTATTTT
few | TRBJ2-5 | . | TRBV29-1 | CSVVGGDETQYF | TGCAGCGTTGTCGGCGGGGACGAGACCCAGTACTTC
few | TRBJ2-5 | TRBD1 | TRBV7-2 | CASSLEGRGKTQYF | TGTGCCAGCAGCTTAGAGGGCAGGGGGAAGACCCAGTACTTC
few | TRBJ2-3 | . | TRBV18 | CASSPTSSDTQYF | TGTGCCAGCTCACCAACTTCCTCGGATACGCAGTATTTT
. | TRBJ2-3 | TRBD1 | TRBV7-9 | CASTIRTGKTDTQYF | TGTGCCAGCACGATCCGGACAGGGAAGACAGATACGCAGTATTTT
few | TRBJ2-4 | TRBD2 | TRBV14 | CASRNSGSAKNIQYF | TGTGCCAGCAGAAATAGCGGGTCCGCCAAAAACATTCAGTACTTC
. | TRBJ2-7 | . | TRBV18 | CASSPFDGDEQYF | TGTGCCAGCTCGCCCTTTGACGGGGACGAGCAGTACTTC
few | TRBJ2-3 | TRBD1 | TRBV30 | CAWSLQGPQYF | TGTGCCTGGAGTTTACAGGGGCCGCAGTATTTT
. | TRBJ2-5 | . | TRBV5-1 | CASSIGLEETQYF | TGCGCCAGCAGCATTGGACTCGAAGAGACCCAGTACTTC
few | TRBJ2-7 | . | TRBV25-1 | CASSELPGSYEQYF | TGTGCCAGCAGTGAATTGCCCGGATCCTACGAGCAGTACTTC
. | TRBJ1-2 | . | TRBV28 | CAVRGRGVGYTF | TGTGCCGTCCGGGGCCGCGGCGTCGGCTACACCTTC
. | TRBJ2-7 | . | TRBV10-3 | CAISDLGRRTYEQYF | TGTGCCATCAGTGATTTGGGACGGAGGACCTACGAGCAGTACTTC
. | TRBJ2-1 | . | TRBV30 | CAWSGGPANEQFF | TGTGCCTGGAGTGGGGGGCCAGCCAATGAGCAGTTCTTC
few | TRBJ2-3 | . | TRBV7-3 | CASSLNHASPDTQYF | TGTGCCAGCAGCTTAAATCATGCTAGCCCAGATACGCAGTATTTT
few | TRBJ2-1 | . | TRBV6-1 | CASSEVGDEQFF | TGTGCCAGCAGTGAAGTAGGAGATGAGCAGTTCTTC
few | TRBJ2-5 | . | TRBV29-1 | CSGKADPIETQYF | TGCAGCGGAAAAGCGGACCCCATAGAGACCCAGTACTTC
few | TRBJ2-3 | . | TRBV29-1 | CSVEGPGPDTQYF | TGCAGCGTTGAAGGTCCGGGGCCAGATACGCAGTATTTT
. | TRBJ2-1 | TRBD2 | TRBV29-1 | CSGSGTSGRAGSYNEQFF | TGCAGCGGATCCGGGACTAGCGGGAGGGCCGGGTCCTACAATGAGCAGTTCTTC
. | TRBJ1-1 | . | TRBV5-1 | CASSPTSNTEAFF | TGCGCCAGCAGCCCGACAAGTAACACTGAAGCTTTCTTT
few | TRBJ1-4 | . | TRBV29-1 | CSVGGHPQNEKLFF | TGCAGCGTTGGCGGACATCCCCAAAATGAAAAACTGTTTTTT
. | TRBJ2-7 | . | TRBV7-2 | CASSLAASYEQYF | TGTGCCAGCAGCTTAGCAGCCTCCTACGAGCAGTACTTC
few | TRBJ2-5 | TRBD2 | TRBV7-2 | CASSRTSGGAETQYF | TGTGCCAGCAGTCGGACTAGCGGCGGGGCAGAGACCCAGTACTTC
few | TRBJ2-5 | . | TRBV10-3 | CAIRGQETQYF | TGTGCCATCCGGGGCCAAGAGACCCAGTACTTC
few | TRBJ1-2 | . | TRBV7-8 | CASSSAGGSYGYTF | TGTGCCAGCAGCTCGGCGGGCGGGAGCTATGGCTACACCTTC
. | TRBJ1-2 | . | TRBV25-1 | CASRGQVANYGYTF | TGTGCCAGCAGGGGACAAGTCGCTAACTATGGCTACACCTTC
few | TRBJ2-7 | . | TRBV15 | CATSRDRQGWYEQYF | TGTGCCACCAGCAGAGATCGGCAGGGATGGTACGAGCAGTACTTC
few | TRBJ2-3 | . | TRBV28 | CASSLLQDTQYF | TGTGCCAGCAGTTTACTGCAAGATACGCAGTATTTT
few | TRBJ2-1 | TRBD2 | TRBV29-1 | CSVEKSGSSSYNEQFF | TGCAGCGTAGAAAAGAGCGGGAGTAGTTCCTACAATGAGCAGTTCTTC
few | TRBJ2-1 | TRBD1 | TRBV5-1 | CASSLATGANEQFF | TGCGCCAGCAGCTTGGCGACAGGGGCCAATGAGCAGTTCTTC
. | TRBJ2-7 | . | TRBV20-1 | CSATERYEQYF | TGCAGTGCTACTGAGCGTTACGAGCAGTACTTC
few | TRBJ2-1 | TRBD2 | TRBV7-2 | CASSSPAGDNEQFF | TGTGCCAGCAGCTCCCCAGCGGGGGACAATGAGCAGTTCTTC
. | TRBJ2-7 | . | TRBV29-1 | CSVGRDSGYEQYF | TGCAGCGTTGGGAGGGACTCAGGCTACGAGCAGTACTTC
. | TRBJ1-1 | . | TRBV29-1 | CSVEGMGKSTAGNTEAFF | TGCAGCGTTGAAGGTATGGGTAAGTCGACCGCTGGGAACACTGAAGCTTTCTTT
few | TRBJ1-1 | . | TRBV29-1 | CSVRQNTEAFF | TGCAGCGTTCGTCAAAACACTGAAGCTTTCTTT
. | TRBJ1-1 | . | TRBV9 | CASSVVGANTEAFF | TGTGCCAGCAGCGTAGTTGGGGCAAACACTGAAGCTTTCTTT
few | TRBJ2-1 | TRBD2 | TRBV10-3 | CAISESAGGDNEQFF | TGTGCCATCAGTGAGTCCGCGGGAGGCGACAATGAGCAGTTCTTC
few | TRBJ2-3 | . | TRBV30 | CAWSGASDTQYF | TGTGCCTGGAGTGGGGCTTCAGATACGCAGTATTTT
. | TRBJ1-2 | . | TRBV15 | CATSRGGGPNYGYTF | TGTGCCACCAGCAGAGGAGGAGGACCGAACTATGGCTACACCTTC
. | TRBJ2-1 | TRBD2 | TRBV30 | CAWSGLAVSYNEQFF | TGTGCCTGGTCGGGACTAGCGGTTTCCTACAATGAGCAGTTCTTC
. | TRBJ2-5 | . | TRBV7-6 | CASSSQETQYF | TGTGCCAGCAGCTCCCAAGAGACCCAGTACTTC
. | TRBJ2-2 | . | TRBV4-1 | CASSQGMTAGELFF | TGCGCCAGCAGCCAAGGAATGACAGCTGGGGAGCTGTTTTTT
few | TRBJ1-2 | . | TRBV4-1 | CASRRTGNSGGYTF | TGCGCCAGCAGAAGAACAGGGAATTCGGGCGGCTACACCTTC